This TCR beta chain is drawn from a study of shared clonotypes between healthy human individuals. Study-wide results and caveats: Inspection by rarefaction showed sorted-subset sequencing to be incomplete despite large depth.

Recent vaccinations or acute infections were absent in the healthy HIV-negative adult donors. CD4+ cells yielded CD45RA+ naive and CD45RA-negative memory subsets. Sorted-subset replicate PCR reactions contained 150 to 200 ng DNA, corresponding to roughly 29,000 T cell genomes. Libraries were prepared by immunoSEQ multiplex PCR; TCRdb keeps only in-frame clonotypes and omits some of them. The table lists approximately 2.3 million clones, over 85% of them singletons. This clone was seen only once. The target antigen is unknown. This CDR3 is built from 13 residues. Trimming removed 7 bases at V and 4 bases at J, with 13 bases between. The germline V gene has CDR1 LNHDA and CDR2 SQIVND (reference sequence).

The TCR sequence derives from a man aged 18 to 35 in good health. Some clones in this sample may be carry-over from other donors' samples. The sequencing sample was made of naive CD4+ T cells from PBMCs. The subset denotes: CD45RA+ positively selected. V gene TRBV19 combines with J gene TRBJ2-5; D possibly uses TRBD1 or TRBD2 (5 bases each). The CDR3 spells CASMISGGETQYF. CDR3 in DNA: TGTGCCAGTATGATATCTGGGGGAGAGACCCAGTACTTC.